This entry lists 15 T cell receptor beta chains sequenced from one sample in a study of OX40 agonist ivuxolimab in advanced cancers. Sequencing was performed with immunoSEQ multiplex PCR; in TCRdb, only in-frame clones are kept and a portion is missing. Of about 75,000 clones in the sample, about 92% were seen once. Specimen: CD4+ or CD8+ T cells sorted from blood, collected in a trial of the OX40 agonist ivuxolimab. These receptors were collected from an adult with an advanced solid tumor such as melanoma, head and neck, liver or kidney cancer.

V is TRBV4-3 and J is TRBJ2-6; D could derive from TRBD1 or TRBD2 (5 bases each). From germline, CDR1 is LGHNA and CDR2 YSLEER. The CDR3 runs 19 residues. Trimming cost V 4 bases and J 0 bases, with 19 bases left between them. Here the CDR3 reads CASSRGVFRPDSGANVLTF. The CDR3 DNA reads as TGCGCCAGCAGCCGAGGGGTGTTCCGACCCGACTCTGGGGCCAACGTCCTGACTTTC.

The CDR3 loop reads CASSPTSVVGELFF. CDR3 DNA sequence: TGTGCCAGCAGCCCCACAAGTGTGGTCGGGGAGCTGTTTTTT. This chain links TRBV7-1 with TRBJ2-2, with D unresolved. TRBV7-1 is an open reading frame whose function is uncertain. The V and J ends lost 5 bases and 7 bases respectively, with 14 bases between them. CDR3 length equals 14 residues.

V gene TRBV18 combines with J gene TRBJ2-5, with 7 positions matching TRBD2. The CDR3 runs to 13 residues. The V gene end was trimmed by 3 bases and the J gene end by 2 bases; junction bases not matched to a gene: 0. The germline CDR1 and CDR2 sequences are KGHSH and LQKENI. CDR3 bases: TGTGCCAGCTCACCGGGACTACAAGAGACCCAGTACTTC. Translation: CASSPGLQETQYF.

The gene calls are TRBV2 and TRBJ2-7; D unclear. Trimming took 2 bases from V and 6 from J, leaving 5 bases between them. The CDR3 contains 11 residues. CDR1 SNHLY and CDR2 FYNNEI come from the germline V gene. In DNA form, the CDR3 reads TGTGCCAGCAGTGAAACATTCGAGCAGTACTTC. This codes for CASSETFEQYF.

The CDR3 protein is CASSPAAGDQPQHF. CDR3 in DNA: TGTGCCAGCTCACCCGCCGCCGGGGATCAGCCCCAGCATTTT. V is TRBV18 and J is TRBJ1-5; D remains ambiguous. The V gene's germline CDR1 is KGHSH and CDR2 LQKENI. Deletions cut 3 bases from V and 5 bases from J, with 11 bases between. The CDR3 length is 14 residues.

The chain employs TRBV19 and TRBJ2-3; TRBD2 matches 8 bases. V was clipped by 4 bases and J by 0 bases; unmatched bases: 6. Germline V lookup: CDR1 LNHDA, CDR2 SQIVND (reference sequence). The CDR3 sequence is 16 residues long. The CDR3 is CASSREGTRSTDTQYF. CDR3 nucleotides: TGTGCCAGTAGTAGAGAAGGGACTAGGAGCACAGATACGCAGTATTTT.

Concerning this clone: Other nucleotide sequences in the sample specify the same CDR3. The chain joins TRBV5-1 to TRBJ1-3; 8 bases fit TRBD1. The length of the CDR3 is 14 residues. Losses at the gene ends were 0 bases for V and 4 bases for J; bases not matched to a gene: 0. Germline values: CDR1 SGHRS, CDR2 YFSETQ. The CDR3 reads CASSLGQGGNTIYF. The CDR3 DNA follows: TGCGCCAGCAGCTTGGGACAGGGGGGAAACACCATATATTTT.

The chain employs TRBV28 and TRBJ1-2; D is undetermined. The ends were cut back, 7 bases at V and 1 base at J, with 7 bases in the middle. The CDR3 spans 12 residues. The germline gives CDR1 MDHEN, CDR2 SYDVKM. DNA of the CDR3: TGTGCCAGCACCCTTGGTAACTATGGCTACACCTTC. Translation gives CASTLGNYGYTF.

V gene TRBV2 combines with J gene TRBJ2-1; 10 nucleotides align to TRBD2. J gave up 7 bases and V 6 bases, and 6 bases lay outside the gene matches. This CDR3 is 14 amino acids long. The germline V gene encodes CDR1 SNHLY and CDR2 FYNNEI. CDR3 residues: CASSGTSVVNEQFF. CDR3 nucleotides: TGTGCCAGCAGCGGGACTAGCGTAGTGAATGAGCAGTTCTTC.

The chain carries TRBV5-4 and TRBJ2-2; no definite D call. Germline loops: CDR1 SGHNT, CDR2 YYREEE (reference sequence). The CDR3 is 15 amino acids. V was clipped by 0 bases and J by 3 bases, with 9 bases between them. CDR3 nucleotide sequence: TGTGCCAGCAGCTTGGCCGGCGAAGACACCGGGGAGCTGTTTTTT. It translates to CASSLAGEDTGELFF.

The chain recombines TRBV9 with TRBJ2-7, with TRBD2 as a possible D gene (5 bases). Trimming stripped 4 bases from V and 6 bases from J, with 14 bases between. Germline-derived CDR1 and CDR2 are SGDLS and YYNGEE. This CDR3 spans 13 amino acids. Here the CDR3 reads CASSTGNPGEQYF. For the CDR3, the DNA is TGTGCCAGCAGCACGGGAAATCCCGGCGAGCAGTACTTC.

The chain links TRBV6-5 to TRBJ2-3; the D gene is possibly TRBD2 (6 bases). Trimming pared 4 bases from V and 6 bases from J, leaving 14 bases between. The CDR3 runs to 14 residues. The germline V gene has CDR1 MNHEY and CDR2 SVGAGI. CDR3 in amino acids: CASSFNSGRDTQYF. CDR3 nucleotide sequence: TGTGCCAGCAGTTTCAACAGCGGGCGGGATACGCAGTATTTT.

The gene calls are TRBV19 and TRBJ1-4, with D possibly TRBD1 on 5 matching bases. This CDR3 has 16 amino acids. The V and J ends lost 6 bases and 0 bases respectively, with 14 bases between them. Looked up from germline, CDR1 is LNHDA and CDR2 is SQIVND (reference sequence). This chain's CDR3 is CASRRTGGATNEKLFF. CDR3 DNA: TGTGCCAGTAGGCGGACCGGGGGTGCAACTAATGAAAAACTGTTTTTT.

The chain has TRBV29-1 and TRBJ2-3; D not resolved. Trimming took off 4 bases at V and 5 bases at J, with 10 bases between the two ends. The CDR3 is made up of 12 amino acids. The germline V gene has CDR1 SQVTM and CDR2 ANQGSEA. DNA for the CDR3: TGCAGCGTTGTTCCGGCTGGAGATACGCAGTATTTT. Translation gives CSVVPAGDTQYF.

This chain uses TRBV6-6 with TRBJ2-3; a weak D match, TRBD2 (5 bases). CDR3 size: 13 residues. Trimming removed 2 bases at V and 7 bases at J, with 10 bases between. Germline lookup yields CDR1 MNHNY and CDR2 SVGAGI (reference sequence). The CDR3 DNA is TGTGCCAGCAGTTACATCGGAGGCCATACGCAGTATTTT. Its translation: CASSYIGGHTQYF.